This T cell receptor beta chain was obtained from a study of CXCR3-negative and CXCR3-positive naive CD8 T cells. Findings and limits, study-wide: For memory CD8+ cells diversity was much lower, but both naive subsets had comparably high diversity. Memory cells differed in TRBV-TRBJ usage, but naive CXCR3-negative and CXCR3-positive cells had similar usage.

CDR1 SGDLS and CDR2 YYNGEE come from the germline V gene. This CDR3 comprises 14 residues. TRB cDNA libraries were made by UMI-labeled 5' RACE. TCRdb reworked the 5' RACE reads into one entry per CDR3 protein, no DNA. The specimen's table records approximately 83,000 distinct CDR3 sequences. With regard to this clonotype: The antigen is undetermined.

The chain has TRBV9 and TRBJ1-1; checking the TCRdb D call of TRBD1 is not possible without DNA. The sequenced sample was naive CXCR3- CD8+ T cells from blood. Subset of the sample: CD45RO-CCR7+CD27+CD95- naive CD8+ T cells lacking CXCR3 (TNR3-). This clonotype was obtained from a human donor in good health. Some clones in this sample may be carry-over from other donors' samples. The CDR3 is CASSVGQGRTEAFF. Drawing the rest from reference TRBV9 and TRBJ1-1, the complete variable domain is DSGVTQTPKHLITATGQRVTLRCSPRSGDLSVYWYQQSLDQGLQFLIQYYNGEERAKGNILERFSAQQFPDLHSELNLSSLELGDSALYFCASSVGQGRTEAFFGQGTRLTVV.